Listed here is a single TCR beta chain. This sample was included in a study of blood T cell repertoires in COVID-19. The protocol was immunoSEQ multiplex PCR, while the TCRdb copy is restricted to in-frame clones and leaves out a portion. This sample has some 160,000 clones, with over 75% found just once. The CDR3 runs to 17 residues. From germline, CDR1 is SGHRS and CDR2 YFSETQ. V shed 0 bases and J 0 bases; nucleotides not matched to a gene: 5. Sequencing used PBMCs or T cells enriched from blood (not recorded which). The J gene is TRBJ2-3, the V gene TRBV5-1; 9 positions match TRBD2. This clonotype was obtained from a woman in her fifties or sixties who had recovered from COVID-19. CDR3 nucleotides: TGCGCCAGCAGCTTGGGTCTAGCGGGGTCTAGCACAGATACGCAGTATTTT. Its translation is CASSLGLAGSSTDTQYF.